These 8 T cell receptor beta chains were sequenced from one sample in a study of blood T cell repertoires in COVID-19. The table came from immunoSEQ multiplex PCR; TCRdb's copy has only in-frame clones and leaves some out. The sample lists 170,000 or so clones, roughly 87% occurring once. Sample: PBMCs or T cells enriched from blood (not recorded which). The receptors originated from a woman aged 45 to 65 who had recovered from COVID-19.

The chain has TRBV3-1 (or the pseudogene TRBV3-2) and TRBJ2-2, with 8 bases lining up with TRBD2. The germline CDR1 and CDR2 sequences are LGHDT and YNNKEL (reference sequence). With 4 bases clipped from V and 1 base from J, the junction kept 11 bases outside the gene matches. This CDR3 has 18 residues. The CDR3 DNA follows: TGTGCCAGCAGCCCCCCGTTGTTTCTAGCGGGGAACACCGGGGAGCTGTTTTTT. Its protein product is CASSPPLFLAGNTGELFF.

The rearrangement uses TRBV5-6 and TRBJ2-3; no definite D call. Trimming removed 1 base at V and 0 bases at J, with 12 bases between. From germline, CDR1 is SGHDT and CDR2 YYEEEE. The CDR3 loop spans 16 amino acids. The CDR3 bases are TGTGCCAGCAGCTTGCGGGTACAAACTAGCACAGATACGCAGTATTTT. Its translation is CASSLRVQTSTDTQYF.

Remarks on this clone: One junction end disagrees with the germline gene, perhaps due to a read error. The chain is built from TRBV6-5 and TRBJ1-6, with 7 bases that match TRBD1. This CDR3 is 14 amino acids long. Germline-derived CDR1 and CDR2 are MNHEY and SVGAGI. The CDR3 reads CASSYWDSNSPLHF. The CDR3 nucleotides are TGTGCCAGCAGCTACTGGGACAGTAATTCACCCCTCCACTTT.

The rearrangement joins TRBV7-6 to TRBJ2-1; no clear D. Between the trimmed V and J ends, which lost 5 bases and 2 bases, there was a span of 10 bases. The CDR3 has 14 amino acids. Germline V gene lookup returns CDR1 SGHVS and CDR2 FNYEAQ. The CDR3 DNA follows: TGTGCCAGCAGCGGTTCTCCGGCCTACAATGAGCAGTTCTTC. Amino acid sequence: CASSGSPAYNEQFF.

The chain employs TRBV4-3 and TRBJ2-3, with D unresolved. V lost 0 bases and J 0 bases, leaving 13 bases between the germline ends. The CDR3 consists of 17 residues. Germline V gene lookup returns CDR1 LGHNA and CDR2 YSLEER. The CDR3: CASSQDLPGHSTDTQYF. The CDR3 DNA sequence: TGCGCCAGCAGCCAAGATTTGCCGGGTCATAGCACAGATACGCAGTATTTT.

The CDR3 sequence is CSVEGGEGIYEQYF. The CDR3, as DNA: TGCAGCGTTGAGGGTGGGGAGGGGATTTACGAGCAGTACTTC. This chain uses TRBV29-1 with TRBJ2-7, with TRBD2 matching over 7 bases. Germline V lookup: CDR1 SQVTM, CDR2 ANQGSEA. The CDR3 is 14 residues long. Trimming took 3 bases from V and 4 from J; bases not matched to a gene: 9.

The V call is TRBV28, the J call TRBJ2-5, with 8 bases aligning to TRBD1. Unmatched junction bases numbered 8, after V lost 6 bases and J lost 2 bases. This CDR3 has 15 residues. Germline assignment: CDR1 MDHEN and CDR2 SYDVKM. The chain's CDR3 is CASSGGGTGQETQYF. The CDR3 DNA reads TGTGCCAGCAGCGGTGGTGGGACAGGACAAGAGACCCAGTACTTC.

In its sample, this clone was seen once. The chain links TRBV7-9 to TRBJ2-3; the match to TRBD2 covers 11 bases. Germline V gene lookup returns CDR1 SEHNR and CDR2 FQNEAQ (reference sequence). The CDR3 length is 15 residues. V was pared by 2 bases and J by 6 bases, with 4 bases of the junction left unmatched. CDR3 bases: TGTGCCAGCAGCTTATGGATAGCGGGAGGGGATACGCAGTATTTT. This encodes CASSLWIAGGDTQYF. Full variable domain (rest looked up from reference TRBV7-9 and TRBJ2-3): DTGVSQNPRHKITKRGQNVTFRCDPISEHNRLYWYRQTLGQGPEFLTYFQNEAQLEKSRLLSDRFSAERPKGSFSTLEIQRTEQGDSAMYLCASSLWIAGGDTQYFGPGTRLTVL.